The 12 T cell receptor beta chains in this list originate from one sample, sequenced in a study of T-cell memory formation after mild COVID-19. One entry per CDR3 protein results from TCRdb running MiXCR on the 5' RACE reads. The sample has roughly 250,000 distinct CDR3 sequences, over 15% seen once; the top ten hold approximately 20%. Sample: PBMCs or a T cell subset sorted from them (not recorded which). Receptors were obtained from a man aged 18 to 29 who had mild COVID-19 (a few samples of this study predate the infection). Cell type and time point are not known.

This chain uses TRBV5-4 with TRBJ2-1; 7 bases align to TRBD2. Germline lookup yields CDR1 SGHNT and CDR2 YYREEE (reference sequence). V lost 1 base, J lost 0 bases, and 4 bases stayed unmatched. This CDR3 is 16 amino acids long. The CDR3 coding sequence is TGTGCCAGCAGCTTGAAAGGCGGGAGCTCCTACAATGAGCAGTTCTTC. Encoded protein: CASSLKGGSSYNEQFF.

In this sample, this clonotype turned up a few times. The chain has TRBV6-5 and TRBJ2-3; D ambiguous. This CDR3 has 17 residues. Germline V gives CDR1 MNHEY, CDR2 SVGAGI. Trimming shortened V by 1 base and J by 0 bases, and 14 bases separated the two germline ends. CDR3 nucleotide sequence: TGTGCCAGCAGTTACTTCCAGGCCGGAACTAGCACAGATACGCAGTATTTT. It is translated as CASSYFQAGTSTDTQYF.

CDR3 protein: CASSLGGPGRRNTIYF. DNA for the CDR3: TGTGCCAGCAGCCTGGGAGGGCCGGGACGCCGGAACACCATATATTTT. This chain uses TRBV7-9 with TRBJ1-3, with a possible D match to TRBD1 (5 bases). Germline V lookup: CDR1 SEHNR, CDR2 FQNEAQ (reference sequence). The CDR3 runs 16 residues. Trimming removed 5 bases at V and 7 bases at J, with 21 bases between.

This rearrangement joins TRBV2 to TRBJ2-3; TRBD2 agrees at 8 bases. This CDR3 region has 14 residues. With 8 bases clipped from V and 2 bases from J, the junction kept 6 bases outside the gene matches. Germline V lookup: CDR1 SNHLY, CDR2 FYNNEI. This CDR3 is CASPTSGPTDTQYF. The CDR3, as DNA: TGTGCCAGCCCAACTAGCGGACCCACAGATACGCAGTATTTT.

The rearrangement links TRBV9 to TRBJ2-1; no clear D gene. The CDR3 is 15 residues long. Trimming shortened V by 0 bases and J by 9 bases, and 16 bases separated the two germline ends. The V gene's germline CDR1 is SGDLS and CDR2 YYNGEE. CDR3 bases: TGTGCCAGCAGCGTAGTCTCGGTACTCCACAGTGAGCAGTTCTTC. The encoded protein is CASSVVSVLHSEQFF.

This clonotype occurred a few times. V is TRBV7-6 and J is TRBJ2-7; D gene ambiguous. V was trimmed by 3 bases and J by 2 bases, leaving 8 bases between them. This CDR3 comprises 13 residues. The germline V gene encodes CDR1 SGHVS and CDR2 FNYEAQ. The CDR3 sequence is CASSFNQAYEQYF. The CDR3 nucleotides read TGTGCCAGCAGCTTTAATCAGGCCTACGAGCAGTACTTC. Together with reference TRBV7-6 and TRBJ2-7, the CDR3 gives the full variable domain: GAGVSQSPRYKVTKRGQDVALRCDPISGHVSLYWYRQALGQGPEFLTYFNYEAQQDKSGLPNDRFSAERPEGSISTLTIQRTEQRDSAMYRCASSFNQAYEQYFGPGTRLTVT.

The chain combines TRBV11-2 with TRBJ1-1; no definite D call. The V and J ends lost 3 bases and 3 bases respectively, with 8 bases between them. There are 13 residues in the CDR3. The germline V gene encodes CDR1 SGHAT and CDR2 FQNNGV. The DNA of the CDR3 is TGTGCCAGCAGCTTTAATGAGTACACTGAAGCTTTCTTT. Translation: CASSFNEYTEAFF.

The rearrangement uses TRBV7-9 and TRBJ1-4; a possible D gene is TRBD1 (5 bases). The V end lost 5 bases, the J end lost 8 bases, and 21 bases lay between the germline ends. The CDR3 totals 16 residues. The germline V gene has CDR1 SEHNR and CDR2 FQNEAQ (reference sequence). The CDR3 region is CASSLGGKMGEEKLFF. The CDR3 DNA is TGTGCCAGCAGCCTCGGGGGGAAAATGGGTGAAGAAAAACTGTTTTTT.

The rearrangement joins TRBV5-6 to TRBJ2-6; D is unresolved. The CDR3 is 13 amino acids. With 3 bases removed from V and 5 bases from J, the gap between germline ends came to 6 bases. Germline V lookup: CDR1 SGHDT, CDR2 YYEEEE. CDR3 protein: CASSSPWANVLTF. CDR3 bases: TGTGCCAGCAGCTCCCCTTGGGCCAACGTCCTGACTTTC. The full variable domain, completed using reference TRBV5-6 and TRBJ2-6, is DAGVTQSPTHLIKTRGQQVTLRCSPKSGHDTVSWYQQALGQGPQFIFQYYEEEERQRGNFPDRFSGHQFPNYSSELNVNALLLGDSALYLCASSSPWANVLTFGAGSRLTVL.

The chain combines TRBV20-1 with TRBJ1-5; 8 bases fit TRBD1. The CDR3 totals 15 residues. V shed 5 bases, J shed 1 base, and the junction held 7 bases outside the gene matches. Germline loops: CDR1 DFQATT, CDR2 SNEGSKA (reference sequence). In nucleotides, the CDR3 is TGCAGTGCTGCTGGACAGGGTAGGAGCAATCAGCCCCAGCATTTT. This translates into CSAAGQGRSNQPQHF.

This clonotype has a handful of counts. V gene TRBV10-3 combines with J gene TRBJ2-2; D is unclear. This CDR3 has 13 residues. The V and J ends lost 7 bases and 0 bases respectively, with 6 bases between them. Germline assignment: CDR1 ENHRY and CDR2 SYGVKD. CDR3: CAITGPNTGELFF. The CDR3 region has the DNA TGTGCCATCACGGGTCCGAACACCGGGGAGCTGTTTTTT.

V gene TRBV3-1 combines with J gene TRBJ2-7; tentative D call: TRBD1 (6 bases). Trimming left V 0 bases short and J 3 bases short, with 36 bases between. The CDR3 is 23 amino acids. Germline V gene sequence: CDR1 LGHDT, CDR2 YNNKEL (reference sequence). The CDR3 sequence: CASSQDEVRWGPGLCFGFYEQYV. Written as DNA, the CDR3 is TGTGCCAGCAGCCAAGATGAGGTAAGGTGGGGGCCGGGTCTCTGCTTTGGATTCTACGAGCAGTACGTC.